This record looks at one T cell receptor beta chain sequence and its context. Its cognate antigen is unknown. Between the trimmed V and J ends, which lost 0 bases and 2 bases, there was a span of 6 bases. The CDR3 is made up of 13 amino acids. Germline V gene lookup returns CDR1 SGDLS and CDR2 YYNGEE. The table came from immunoSEQ multiplex PCR; TCRdb's copy has only in-frame clones and leaves some out. The sample lists around 26,000 clones; around 81% were seen once. This specimen belongs to a study of OX40 agonist ivuxolimab in advanced cancers. Background on the study: Partial responses were seen in three patients, one with hepatocellular carcinoma and two with cutaneous melanoma.

With baseline, cycle 4 day 1, and cycle 7 day 1 as timepoints, blood was sampled. Findings and limits, study-wide: The authors did not determine the antigen specificity of the expanded peripheral T cells.

This TCR derives from an adult with an advanced solid tumor such as melanoma, head and neck, liver or kidney cancer. The rearrangement uses TRBV9 and TRBJ2-7; D call uncertain. The starting material was CD4+ or CD8+ T cells sorted from blood, obtained in a trial of the OX40 agonist ivuxolimab. The CDR3 coding sequence is TGTGCCAGCAGCGTAGAGACCGCCTACGAGCAGTACTTC. This translates into CASSVETAYEQYF.